This T cell receptor (beta chain) came from a study of early T cells in non-severe SARS-CoV-2 infection. Study-level information: The study sequenced bulk RNA from unsorted whole blood, with chains unpaired.

Separate cDNA molecules each had unique molecular identifiers attached to them. TCRdb re-called the 5' RACE reads through MiXCR, storing one row per CDR3 protein. The sample records 80,000 to 100,000 distinct CDR3 sequences, about 12% being singletons. The V gene's germline CDR1 is SGHVS and CDR2 FQNEAQ. Trimming removed 1 base at V and 1 base at J, with 14 bases between. This CDR3 is 16 amino acids long. This TCR derives from an adult who was a healthcare worker with PCR-confirmed SARS-CoV-2 infection or an uninfected control (not recorded which). The gene calls are TRBV7-8 and TRBJ2-7; either TRBD1 or TRBD2 may fit D (5 bases each). The sequenced sample consisted of whole blood. The CDR3 here is CASSLVGSGPSYEQYF. As DNA, the CDR3 is TGTGCCAGCAGCTTAGTAGGGTCGGGGCCTTCCTACGAGCAGTACTTC.